The T cell receptor beta chain described here comes from a study of regulatory T cells in long-lasting Graves disease. Overall study results and limits: Clonotypes that were public and shared totalled roughly 3,000 in persistent patients versus 966 in new patients. Persistent disease showed a preference for TRBV28, TRBJ1-2 and TRBJ2-5.

With iRepertoire HTBI primers and Arm-PCR of CDR3 regions, TCR beta libraries were built. MiXCR, run by TCRdb on the multiplex PCR reads, gives a single entry per CDR3 protein. The sample lists about 450,000 distinct CDR3 sequences; about 25% were seen once. Worth noting for this clonotype: What it binds is unknown.

V trimming: 10 bases; J trimming: 4 bases; junction bases outside the gene matches: 10. This CDR3 is built from 15 residues. The germline CDR1 and CDR2 sequences are MDHEN and SYDVKM. The time point here: persistent/refractory GD, antithyroid drugs over 5 years with positive TRAb. Isolated PBMC RNA provided the starting material for the TCR library. The peripheral blood volume drawn was 8 to 9.5 milliliters, and it was collected into EDTA tubes. The sample here was peripheral blood mononuclear cells (PBMCs), taken when the disease was refractory, from a patient treated with antithyroid drugs. The TCR was taken from a female donor with Graves disease. The V call is TRBV28, the J call TRBJ1-2, with 12 bases identical to TRBD1. The CDR3 nucleotides read TGTGCCATTCGACCAGGGACAGGGGGCGGCTATGGCTACACCTTC. Protein: CAIRPGTGGGYGYTF.